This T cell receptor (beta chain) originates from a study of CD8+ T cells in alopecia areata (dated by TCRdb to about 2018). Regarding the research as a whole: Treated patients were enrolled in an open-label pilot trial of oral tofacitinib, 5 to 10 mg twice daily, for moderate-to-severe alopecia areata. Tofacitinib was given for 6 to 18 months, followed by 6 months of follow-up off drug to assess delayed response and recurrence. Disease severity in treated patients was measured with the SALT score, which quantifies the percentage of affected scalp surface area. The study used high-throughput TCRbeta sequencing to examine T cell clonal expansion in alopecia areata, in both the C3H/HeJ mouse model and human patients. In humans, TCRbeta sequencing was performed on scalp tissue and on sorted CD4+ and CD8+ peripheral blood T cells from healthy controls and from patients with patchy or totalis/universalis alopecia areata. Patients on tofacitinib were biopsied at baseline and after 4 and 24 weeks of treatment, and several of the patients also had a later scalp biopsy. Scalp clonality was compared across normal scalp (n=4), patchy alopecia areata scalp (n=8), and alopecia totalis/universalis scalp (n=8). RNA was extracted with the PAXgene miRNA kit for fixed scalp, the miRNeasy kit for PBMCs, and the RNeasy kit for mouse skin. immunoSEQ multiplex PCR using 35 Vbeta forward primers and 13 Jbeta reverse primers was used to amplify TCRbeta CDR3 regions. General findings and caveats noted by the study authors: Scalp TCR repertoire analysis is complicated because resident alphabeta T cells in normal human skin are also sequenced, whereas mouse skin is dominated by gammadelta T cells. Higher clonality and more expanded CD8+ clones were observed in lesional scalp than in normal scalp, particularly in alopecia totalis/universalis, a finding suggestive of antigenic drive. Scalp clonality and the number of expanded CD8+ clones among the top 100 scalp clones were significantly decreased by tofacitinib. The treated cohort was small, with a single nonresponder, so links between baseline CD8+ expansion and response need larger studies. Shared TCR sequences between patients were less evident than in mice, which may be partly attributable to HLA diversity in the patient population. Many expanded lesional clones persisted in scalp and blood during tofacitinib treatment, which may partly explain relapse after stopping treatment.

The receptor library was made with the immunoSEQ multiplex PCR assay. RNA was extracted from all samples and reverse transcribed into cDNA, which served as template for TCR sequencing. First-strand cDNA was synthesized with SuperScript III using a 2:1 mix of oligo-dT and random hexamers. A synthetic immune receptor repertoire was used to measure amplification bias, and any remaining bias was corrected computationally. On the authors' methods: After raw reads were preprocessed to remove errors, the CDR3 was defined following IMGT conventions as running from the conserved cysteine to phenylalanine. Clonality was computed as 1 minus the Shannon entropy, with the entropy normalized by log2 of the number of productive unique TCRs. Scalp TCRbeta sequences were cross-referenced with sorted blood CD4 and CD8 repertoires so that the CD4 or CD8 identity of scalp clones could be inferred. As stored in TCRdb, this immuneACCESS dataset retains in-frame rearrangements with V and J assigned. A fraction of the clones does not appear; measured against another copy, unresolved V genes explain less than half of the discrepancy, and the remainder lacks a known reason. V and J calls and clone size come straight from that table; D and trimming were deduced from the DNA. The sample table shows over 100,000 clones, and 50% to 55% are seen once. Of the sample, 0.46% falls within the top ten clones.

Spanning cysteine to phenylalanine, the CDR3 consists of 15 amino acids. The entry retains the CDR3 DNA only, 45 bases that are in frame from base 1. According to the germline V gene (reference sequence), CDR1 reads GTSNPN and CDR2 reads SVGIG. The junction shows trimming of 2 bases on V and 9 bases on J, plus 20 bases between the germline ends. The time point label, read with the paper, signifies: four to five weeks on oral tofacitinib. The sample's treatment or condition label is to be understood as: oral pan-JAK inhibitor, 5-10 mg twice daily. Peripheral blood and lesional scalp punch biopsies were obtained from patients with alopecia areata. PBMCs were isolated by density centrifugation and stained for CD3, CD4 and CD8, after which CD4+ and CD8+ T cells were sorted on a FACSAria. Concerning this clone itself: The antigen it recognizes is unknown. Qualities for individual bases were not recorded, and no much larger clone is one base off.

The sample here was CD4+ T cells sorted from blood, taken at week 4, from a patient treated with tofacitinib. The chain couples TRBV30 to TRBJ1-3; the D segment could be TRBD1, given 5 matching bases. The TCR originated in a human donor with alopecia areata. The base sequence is TGTGCCTGGAGTAGGTCGGGGCACTTGGAGGGCACCATATATTTT. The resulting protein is CAWSRSGHLEGTIYF.